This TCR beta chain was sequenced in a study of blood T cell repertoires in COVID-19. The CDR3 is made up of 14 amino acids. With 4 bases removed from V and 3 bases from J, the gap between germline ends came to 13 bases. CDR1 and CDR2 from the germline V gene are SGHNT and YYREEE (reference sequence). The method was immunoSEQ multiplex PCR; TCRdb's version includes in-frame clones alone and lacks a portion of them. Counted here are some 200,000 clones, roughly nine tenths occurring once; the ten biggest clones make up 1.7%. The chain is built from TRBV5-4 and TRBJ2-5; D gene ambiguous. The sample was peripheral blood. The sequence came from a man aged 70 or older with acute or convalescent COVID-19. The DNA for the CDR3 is TGTGCCAGCAGCCTGGAGCAGAGGAAAGAGACCCAGTACTTC. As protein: CASSLEQRKETQYF.